Following are 27 T cell receptor beta chains from one sample sequenced in a study of cytomegalovirus exposure and HLA in healthy donors. The PCR contained 60 Vbeta and 13 Jbeta primers. Generated by immunoSEQ multiplex PCR, the TCRdb table keeps only in-frame clones and is missing some. The table records around 170,000 clones, 82% of them present only once. Sequencing was performed on PBMCs. Receptor source: a young woman in good health and CMV-seronegative.

V and J are TRBV27 and TRBJ2-1; 9 bases are a match to TRBD2. The ends lost 6 bases at V and 1 base at J; junction bases unmatched: 10. This CDR3 is built from 17 residues. CDR1 and CDR2 (germline): MNHEY, SMNVEV (reference sequence). The DNA for the CDR3 is TGTGCCAGCAGCCGCTACTTGACTAGCGGATCCTACAATGAGCAGTTCTTC. This translates into CASSRYLTSGSYNEQFF.

The rearrangement links TRBV28 to TRBJ1-4; 9 bases are a match to TRBD1. V dropped 7 bases and J dropped 8; count of bases not matched to a gene: 8. This CDR3 has 14 residues. CDR1 is MDHEN and CDR2 is SYDVKM in the germline V gene. Here the CDR3 DNA reads TGTGCCAGCACCAGGGAGGGGACAGGGGAAAAACTGTTTTTT. Amino acids: CASTREGTGEKLFF.

This clone was counted only a few times. This chain links TRBV19 with TRBJ2-3; 10 bases agree with TRBD1. The CDR3 is 16 amino acids. The J segment lost 3 bases and the V segment lost 4 bases, leaving 7 bases of the junction unmatched. Germline V CDR1 and CDR2: LNHDA, SQIVND (reference sequence). The CDR3 DNA is TGTGCCAGTAGTAAACCGGACAGGGGGGGTACAGATACGCAGTATTTT. Its translation: CASSKPDRGGTDTQYF.

V is TRBV7-7 and J is TRBJ2-5; TRBD1 matches 8 bases. CDR1 and CDR2 (germline): SSHAT, FNYEAQ (reference sequence). The ends lost 4 bases at V and 4 bases at J; junction bases unmatched: 2. The length of the CDR3 is 13 residues. The CDR3: CASSSGQVETQYF. The CDR3 DNA sequence: TGTGCCAGCAGCTCGGGACAGGTAGAGACCCAGTACTTC.

The CDR3 region is CASSLGRTYEQYF. For the CDR3, the DNA is TGTGCCAGCAGTTTGGGCAGAACCTACGAGCAGTACTTC. This sequence joins TRBV27 and TRBJ2-7; D ambiguous. The CDR3 length is 13 residues. CDR1 and CDR2 from the germline V gene are MNHEY and SMNVEV (reference sequence). The V end lost 3 bases, the J end lost 2 bases, and 8 bases lay between the germline ends.

The chain has TRBV5-6 and TRBJ2-2, with 10 bases matching TRBD2. CDR3 length: 17 amino acids. V shed 2 bases, J shed 2 bases, and the junction held 6 bases outside the gene matches. Germline CDR1 and CDR2: SGHDT and YYEEEE. CDR3 sequence reads: CASSFVASGSNTGELFF. The CDR3 bases are TGTGCCAGCAGCTTTGTCGCTAGCGGGAGTAACACCGGGGAGCTGTTTTTT.

Only a few counts were recorded for this clone. One end of the junction does not line up with germline, which may come from a read error. DNA for the CDR3: TGCAGCGCTGAATTCCTAGCGGGAGTTGTAGATACGCAGTATTTT. Translation gives CSAEFLAGVVDTQYF. The V call is TRBV29-1, the J call TRBJ2-3, with TRBD2 matching 10 bases. The germline V gene has CDR1 SQVTM and CDR2 ANQGSEA. The CDR3 covers 15 residues.

The chain has TRBV19 and TRBJ1-1; perhaps TRBD1 as D (6 bases). Germline V gene sequence: CDR1 LNHDA, CDR2 SQIVND (reference sequence). Trimming removed 6 bases from V and 4 bases from J, with 15 bases in between. This CDR3 is 14 amino acids long. The CDR3 region is CASRGQGLGTEAFF. In DNA form, the CDR3 reads TGTGCCAGTAGGGGGCAGGGGCTAGGCACTGAAGCTTTCTTT.

CDR3 residues: CASIHAAGGQPQHF. The CDR3 bases are TGTGCCAGCATCCACGCGGCAGGGGGCCAGCCCCAGCATTTT. V and J are TRBV28 and TRBJ1-5; 8 bases are shared with TRBD1. CDR1 is MDHEN, CDR2 SYDVKM, per germline. The V and J ends lost 7 bases and 7 bases, in that order; junction bases with no gene match: 9. The CDR3 loop spans 14 amino acids.

The chain carries TRBV15 and TRBJ2-2, with 7 positions matching TRBD2. With 5 bases clipped from V and 1 base from J, the junction kept 4 bases outside the gene matches. The germline V gene has CDR1 LNHNV and CDR2 YYDKDF (reference sequence). The CDR3 has 15 amino acids. In nucleotides, the CDR3 is TGTGCCACCAGCCCTAGCGGAGAGAACACCGGGGAGCTGTTTTTT. This gives the protein CATSPSGENTGELFF.

V is TRBV29-1 and J is TRBJ2-7; the match to TRBD1 covers 10 bases. Trimming at V came to 6 bases and at J to 6 bases, leaving 11 bases not matched to a gene. Germline loops: CDR1 SQVTM, CDR2 ANQGSEA. This CDR3 contains 14 residues. CDR3 nucleotides: TGCAGCGTGGATGCCGGGACAGGGGATCTCGAGCAGTACTTC. This sequence encodes CSVDAGTGDLEQYF.

This chain links TRBV2 with TRBJ2-3, with D possibly matching TRBD2 (6 bases). The CDR3 is 17 amino acids. The germline V and J ends were trimmed by 3 bases and 4 bases, with 20 bases remaining between them. Germline loops: CDR1 SNHLY, CDR2 FYNNEI. The CDR3 region is CASSDPGVGLVADTQYF. The CDR3 DNA reads TGTGCCAGCAGTGACCCCGGAGTGGGACTGGTAGCAGATACGCAGTATTTT. Full variable domain (rest looked up from reference TRBV2 and TRBJ2-3): EPEVTQTPSHQVTQMGQEVILRCVPISNHLYFYWYRQILGQKVEFLVSFYNNEISEKSEIFDDQFSVERPDGSNFTLKIRSTKLEDSAMYFCASSDPGVGLVADTQYFGPGTRLTVL.

The rearrangement joins TRBV25-1 to TRBJ2-7; possibly TRBD2 for D (5 bases). Germline lookup yields CDR1 MGHDK and CDR2 SYGVNS. V gave up 10 bases and J gave up 1 base, with 11 bases separating them. This CDR3 contains 12 residues. CDR3 DNA sequence: TGTGCCACCTCGAGGGCGTCCTACGAGCAGTACTTC. Protein product: CATSRASYEQYF.

The chain links TRBV2 to TRBJ2-2; D remains unclear. V was pared by 1 base and J by 5 bases, with 5 bases between. This CDR3 comprises 13 residues. In germline, CDR1 is SNHLY, CDR2 FYNNEI. The CDR3 bases are TGTGCCAGCAGTGAAGGTGTAACCGGGGAGCTGTTTTTT. Its translation is CASSEGVTGELFF.

The chain couples TRBV20-1 to TRBJ1-3, with D unclear. Germline V gene data show CDR1 as DFQATT and CDR2 as SNEGSKA (reference sequence). The CDR3 consists of 11 residues. The V and J ends lost 3 bases and 4 bases respectively, with 4 bases between them. The CDR3 DNA is TGCAGTGCTAGCACAGGAAACACCATATATTTT. Encoded protein: CSASTGNTIYF.

Note on this clone: One junction end disagrees with the germline gene, perhaps due to a read error. Other DNA sequences in the sample encode the same CDR3. The chain recombines TRBV5-1 with TRBJ1-5, with D maybe TRBD1 (5 bases). CDR1 is SGHRS, CDR2 YFSETQ, per germline. The CDR3 length is 15 residues. The CDR3 spells CASSFQTDQHQPQHF. CDR3 sequence (DNA): TGCGCCAGCAGCTTCCAGACAGACCAACATCAACCCCAGCATTTT. The full variable domain, its missing parts supplied by reference TRBV5-1 and TRBJ1-5, is KAGVTQTPRYLIKTRGQQVTLSCSPISGHRSVSWYQQTPGQGLQFLFEYFSETQRNKGNFPGRFSGRQFSNSRSEMNVSTLELGDSALYLCASSFQTDQHQPQHFGDGTRLSIL.

V gene TRBV5-1 combines with J gene TRBJ1-2, with D unresolved. With 4 bases removed from V and 5 bases from J, the gap between germline ends came to 12 bases. This CDR3 region has 13 residues. Germline CDR1 and CDR2: SGHRS and YFSETQ. CDR3 loop: CASSPDVTYGYTF. DNA for the CDR3: TGCGCCAGCAGCCCTGATGTGACTTATGGCTACACCTTC.

This clone was detected only a few times. The genes are TRBV29-1 and TRBJ1-5, with 7 bases that match TRBD1. Germline V CDR1 and CDR2: SQVTM, ANQGSEA. The CDR3 length is 13 residues. V shed 6 bases, J shed 3 bases, and the junction held 5 bases outside the gene matches. CDR3 sequence reads: CSVQGGYNQPQHF. In DNA form, the CDR3 reads TGCAGCGTCCAGGGGGGTTACAATCAGCCCCAGCATTTT. The full variable domain, completed using reference TRBV29-1 and TRBJ1-5, is SAVISQKPSRDICQRGTSLTIQCQVDSQVTMMFWYRQQPGQSLTLIATANQGSEATYESGFVIDKFPISRPNLTFSTLTVSNMSPEDSSIYLCSVQGGYNQPQHFGDGTRLSIL.

This sequence joins TRBV5-1 and TRBJ2-7, with TRBD1 matching over 9 bases. The CDR3 has 15 residues. Unmatched junction bases numbered 5, after V lost 3 bases and J lost 1 base. CDR1 is SGHRS and CDR2 is YFSETQ in the germline V gene. The CDR3, as DNA: TGCGCCAGCAGCTGGGGGACAGGGTTATCCTACGAGCAGTACTTC. Amino acid sequence: CASSWGTGLSYEQYF.

The chain recombines TRBV12-2 with TRBJ2-2; the listed D gene, TRBD1, was not tested against the DNA. TRBV12-2 is classified as a pseudogene. The CDR3 contains 14 residues. CDR3 bases: TGTGCAAGTCGCTTGCCAGGGTTAACCGGGGAGCTGTTTTTT. Translating it yields CASRLPGLTGELFF.

The chain uses TRBV27 and TRBJ2-7; 8 bases fit TRBD2. The CDR3 totals 16 residues. The germline CDR1 and CDR2 sequences are MNHEY and SMNVEV (reference sequence). Trimming cost V 5 bases and J 6 bases; bases outside gene matches: 15. The CDR3 nucleotides are TGTGCCAGCAGTCCAACTAGCGGTACCCTTATGGGCGAGCAGTACTTC. Protein sequence: CASSPTSGTLMGEQYF.

This clone was recorded once. The junction and the germline gene differ at one end; a read error may be behind it. V and J are TRBV7-8 and TRBJ1-1; perhaps TRBD1 as D (5 bases). Germline CDR1 is SGHVS and CDR2 is FQNEAQ. There are 16 residues in the CDR3. As DNA, the CDR3 is TGTGCCGGCAGCTATCAGGGAACCGGAGGGCGCACTGAAGCTTTCTTT. Translated, it gives CAGSYQGTGGRTEAFF.

This chain joins TRBV5-8 and TRBJ1-1, with TRBD1 as a possible D gene (5 bases). V gave up 0 bases and J gave up 0 bases, with 9 bases separating them. This CDR3 has 15 amino acids. Germline CDR1 SGHTS, CDR2 YDEGEE. The CDR3: CASSLADRLNTEAFF. DNA of the CDR3: TGTGCCAGCAGCTTGGCCGACAGACTGAACACTGAAGCTTTCTTT.

The CDR3 loop reads CASSSCLSSYNEQFF. CDR3 nucleotide sequence: TGTGCCAGCAGCTCTTGTCTTAGCTCCTACAATGAGCAGTTCTTC. The rearrangement uses TRBV7-4 and TRBJ2-1, with D hard to call. Germline V lookup: CDR1 SGHVT, CDR2 SQSDAQ. The CDR3 sequence is 15 residues long. V was pared by 4 bases and J by 0 bases, with 10 bases between. The variable domain in full, with the rest retrieved from reference TRBV7-4 and TRBJ2-1, is GAGVSQSPRYKVAKRGRDVALRCDSISGHVTLYWYRQTLGQGSEVLTYSQSDAQRDKSGRPSGRFSAERPERSVSTLKIQRTEQGDSAVYLCASSSCLSSYNEQFFGPGTRLTVL.

This clone has a single count. This chain uses TRBV5-1 with TRBJ2-5; 15 nucleotides line up with TRBD2. Per germline, CDR1 SGHRS and CDR2 YFSETQ. V shed 2 bases, J shed 2 bases, and the junction held 4 bases outside the gene matches. The CDR3 has 17 amino acids. The CDR3 DNA sequence: TGCGCCAGCAGCTTCGGACTAGCGGGGGGGTGGCAAGAGACCCAGTACTTC. It encodes CASSFGLAGGWQETQYF.

This clone showed up just a few times. The V and J genes are TRBV6-4 and TRBJ1-5; D might be TRBD1 (6 bases). The V end lost 10 bases, the J end lost 9 bases, and 10 bases lay between the germline ends. The CDR3 consists of 10 residues. Germline loops: CDR1 MRHNA, CDR2 SNTAGT. Written as DNA, the CDR3 is TGTGCCATCCACAGGGTGCCCCAGCATTTT. The encoded protein is CAIHRVPQHF.

In DNA form, the CDR3 reads TGTGCCAGCAGCTTGAGCGTTAACGAGCAGTACTTC. This translates into CASSLSVNEQYF. The V call is TRBV7-9, the J call TRBJ2-7; D is unclear. Germline CDR1 is SEHNR and CDR2 is FQNEAQ (reference sequence). The CDR3 has 12 amino acids. The V and J ends lost 3 bases and 5 bases respectively, with 8 bases between them.